This T cell receptor (beta chain) was documented in a study of T cells after yellow fever vaccination. Study information: Fractions of limited cellularity were prepared by means of SMART-Seq v4 Ultra Low Input. Study-wide results and limits: Faster peaking, at day 5 versus 15, marked a secondary response that was weaker. Clonotypes found in both CD4 and CD8 compartments made up a small share.

Trimming cost V 6 bases and J 1 base; bases outside gene matches: 9. Germline CDR1 is SEHNR and CDR2 is FQNEAQ (reference sequence). The CDR3 has 17 amino acids. TCRdb re-called the 5' RACE reads with MiXCR, one entry per CDR3 protein. This table holds more than 450,000 distinct CDR3 sequences, 20% to 25% found once. This clonotype was picked up many times. No antigen is known for it. The receptor comes from a man between 18 and 35 years old who received the YFV17D yellow fever vaccine. The chain recombines TRBV7-9 with TRBJ1-1; 12 bases align to TRBD1. The source material was PBMCs, sampled 21 days after the first yellow fever vaccination. As DNA, the CDR3 is TGTGCCAGCAGATGGGACAGGGGGCGCGATCGGAACACTGAAGCTTTCTTT. Translated: CASRWDRGRDRNTEAFF.